Here is one T cell receptor (beta chain) with its context. Its target is unknown. The data are from a study of T cell repertoires in cytomegalovirus infection. This CDR3 region has 17 residues. Between the trimmed V and J ends, which lost 7 bases and 0 bases, there was a span of 21 bases. CDR1 and CDR2 from the germline V gene are LNHDA and SQIVND (reference sequence). TCRdb re-analysed the reads in MiXCR, keeping a single row per CDR3 protein. The table shows about 470,000 distinct CDR3 sequences, with about 42% occurring only once. The sequence came from a human donor in good health (CMV status not recorded). Some clones in this sample may be carry-over from other donors' samples. This specimen consisted of cultured PBMCs, obtained from culture after CMV antigen stimulation. The chain uses TRBV19 and TRBJ1-1, with a weak D call TRBD1 (5 bases). CDR3 nucleotides: TGTGCCAGTACCCCCACGGGACCGTCAACCATGAACACTGAAGCTTTCTTT. Translation: CASTPTGPSTMNTEAFF.